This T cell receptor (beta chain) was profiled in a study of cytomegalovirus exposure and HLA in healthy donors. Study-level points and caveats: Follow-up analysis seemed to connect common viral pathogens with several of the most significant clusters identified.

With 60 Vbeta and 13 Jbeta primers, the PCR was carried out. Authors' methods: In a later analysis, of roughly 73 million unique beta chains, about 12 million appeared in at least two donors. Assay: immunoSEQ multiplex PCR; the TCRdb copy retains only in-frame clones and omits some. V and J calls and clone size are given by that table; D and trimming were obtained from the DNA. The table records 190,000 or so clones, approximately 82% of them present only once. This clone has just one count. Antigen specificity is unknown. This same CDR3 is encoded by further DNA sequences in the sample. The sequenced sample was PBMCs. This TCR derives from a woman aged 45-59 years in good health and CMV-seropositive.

The CDR3 sequence: CASSRQRSYEQYF. CDR3 in DNA: TGTGCCAGCAGCCGGCAGCGATCCTACGAGCAGTACTTC. This chain uses TRBV11-2 with TRBJ2-7; unclear D gene. Germline lookup yields CDR1 SGHAT and CDR2 FQNNGV. The CDR3 is 13 amino acids. The V end was cut by 5 bases, the J end by 1 base, with 9 bases between.